The 27 T cell receptor beta chains below come from one sample, sequenced in a study of T cells in Graves' hyperthyroidism and ophthalmopathy. Amplification yielded TCR beta CDR3 regions, with RNA transcripts as the source. First-round RT-PCR of the TCR CDR3 relied on the HTBI primer set. TCRdb re-derived calls from the multiplex PCR reads in MiXCR, one entry per CDR3 protein. The sample has hundreds of thousands of distinct CDR3 sequences; 38% are singletons. The sample consisted of blood. The receptors stem from a man younger than 35 with Graves' hyperthyroidism.

In its sample, this clonotype was seen a few times. Sequence at one end of the junction differs from germline and may be a read error. This chain joins TRBV2 and TRBJ2-7; 9 nucleotides line up with TRBD2. The germline V gene encodes CDR1 SNHLY and CDR2 FYNNEI. The CDR3 runs 14 residues. The CDR3 bases are TGCGCCAGCAGCTTTAGCGGGAGCTCCCACGAGCAGTACTTC. This encodes CASSFSGSSHEQYF. The variable domain in full, completed from reference TRBV2 and TRBJ2-7, reads EPEVTQTPSHQVTQMGQEVILRCVPISNHLYFYWYRQILGQKVEFLVSFYNNEISEKSEIFDDQFSVERPDGSNFTLKIRSTKLEDSAMYFCASSFSGSSHEQYFGPGTRLTVT.

This clonotype was seen many times. The chain joins TRBV13 to TRBJ1-1, with D uncertain. Trimming stripped 1 base from V and 11 bases from J, with 2 bases between. CDR1 and CDR2 (germline): PRHDT, FYEKMQ (reference sequence). The CDR3 consists of 9 residues. CDR3 in DNA: TGTGCCAGCAGCTTAGACGCTTTCTTT. Its translation: CASSLDAFF.

Only one count was recorded for this clonotype. A read error may explain this, as a much larger clone is one base away. The chain employs TRBV7-2 and TRBJ2-7; D unclear. Germline loops: CDR1 SGHTA, CDR2 FQGNSA. The V end was cut by 2 bases, the J end by 7 bases, with 9 bases between. This CDR3 is 12 amino acids long. CDR3 in DNA: TGTGCCAGCAGCTTACACTTGGGGGAGCAGTACTTC. It codes for CASSLHLGEQYF.

This chain uses TRBV19 with TRBJ2-7; TRBD1 agrees at 9 bases. Trimming removed 5 bases from V and 3 bases from J; junction bases left unmatched: 14. CDR1 is LNHDA and CDR2 is SQIVND in the germline V gene (reference sequence). The CDR3 contains 17 residues. As DNA, the CDR3 is TGTGCCAGTAGTCCGACCTCGGGACAGGGTTGGGGCTACGAGCAGTACTTC. This gives the protein CASSPTSGQGWGYEQYF.

Details on this clonotype: Possible read error: a much larger clone is one base away. This rearrangement joins TRBV7-2 to TRBJ2-5; tentatively, D is TRBD2 (5 bases). This CDR3 spans 15 amino acids. Germline V CDR1 and CDR2: SGHTA, FQGNSA. CDR3 amino acids: CAGSLEGIFGETQYF. The CDR3 DNA follows: TGTGCCGGCAGCTTAGAGGGTATCTTCGGGGAGACCCAGTACTTC.

As for this clonotype: Germline is not matched at one junction end, which may reflect a read error. The CDR3 nucleotides read TGTGCCACCTGGGGACCGACGTTCTCTGGAAACACCATATGTTTT. Its translation: CATWGPTFSGNTICF. The gene calls are TRBV10-3 and TRBJ1-3, with D perhaps matching TRBD1 (5 bases). This CDR3 spans 15 amino acids. CDR1 and CDR2 (germline): ENHRY, SYGVKD.

The sample holds many counts of this clonotype. The chain carries TRBV24-1 and TRBJ1-5; D is ambiguous. The germline V and J ends were trimmed by 4 bases and 3 bases, with 9 bases remaining between them. The V gene's germline CDR1 is KGHDR and CDR2 SFDVKD. The CDR3 consists of 14 residues. The CDR3 DNA sequence: TGTGCCACCAGTGACCCGAGTTCCAATCAGCCCCAGCATTTT. Translation: CATSDPSSNQPQHF.

The V and J genes are TRBV9 and TRBJ2-5; either TRBD1 or TRBD2 may supply D (5 bases each). There are 15 residues in the CDR3. V was trimmed by 8 bases and J by 4 bases, leaving 21 bases between them. Germline loops: CDR1 SGDLS, CDR2 YYNGEE. The CDR3 DNA sequence: TGTGCCAGAGTTGGGGCTTCGGACCTAGCAGAGACCCAGTACTTC. Its translation: CARVGASDLAETQYF. Full variable domain (missing parts from reference TRBV9 and TRBJ2-5): DSGVTQTPKHLITATGQRVTLRCSPRSGDLSVYWYQQSLDQGLQFLIQYYNGEERAKGNILERFSAQQFPDLHSELNLSSLELGDSALYFCARVGASDLAETQYFGPGTRLLVL.

The rearrangement joins TRBV11-2 to TRBJ1-1; 8 nucleotides agree with TRBD1. From germline, CDR1 is SGHAT and CDR2 FQNNGV. CDR3 length: 14 residues. J gave up 7 bases and V 4 bases, and 8 bases lay outside the gene matches. CDR3 amino acids: CASSSSTGEHEAFF. CDR3 nucleotide sequence: TGTGCCAGCAGCTCTTCGACAGGGGAGCATGAAGCTTTCTTT.

The CDR3 DNA reads TGTGCCAGCAGCTTCCCGTCACAGGGAACCTACGAGCAGTACTTC. Translating it yields CASSFPSQGTYEQYF. J is TRBJ2-7 and V is TRBV7-9, with D tentatively TRBD1 (6 bases). The V and J ends lost 3 bases and 2 bases respectively, with 14 bases between them. From germline, CDR1 is SEHNR and CDR2 FQNEAQ (reference sequence). This CDR3 is 15 amino acids long. Full variable domain (outside the CDR3, taken from reference TRBV7-9 and TRBJ2-7): DTGVSQNPRHKITKRGQNVTFRCDPISEHNRLYWYRQTLGQGPEFLTYFQNEAQLEKSRLLSDRFSAERPKGSFSTLEIQRTEQGDSAMYLCASSFPSQGTYEQYFGPGTRLTVT.

On this clonotype itself: At one end the junction does not follow the germline gene, possibly because of a read error. V and J are TRBV7-3 and TRBJ2-5; 7 nucleotides agree with TRBD2. The CDR3 totals 13 residues. The V gene's germline CDR1 is SGHTA and CDR2 FQGTGA. CDR3 region: CVSSLTSLETQYF. The CDR3 bases are TGTGTCAGCAGCTTGACTAGCTTGGAGACCCAGTACTTC.

A few counts support this clonotype. The J gene is TRBJ2-7, the V gene TRBV15, with D tentatively TRBD1 (6 bases). Germline V gene lookup returns CDR1 LNHNV and CDR2 YYDKDF (reference sequence). V shed 0 bases and J shed 5 bases, with 17 bases lying between them. CDR3 length: 16 amino acids. The CDR3 reads CATSRDHRGKFNEQYF. Here the CDR3 DNA reads TGTGCCACCAGCAGAGACCATAGGGGGAAGTTTAACGAGCAGTACTTC.

This clonotype was recorded a few times. The gene calls are TRBV7-2 and TRBJ2-7, with 7 bases that match TRBD1. The CDR3 has 15 residues. The V segment lost 5 bases and the J segment 3 bases; nucleotides outside the gene matches: 10. The germline V gene encodes CDR1 SGHTA and CDR2 FQGNSA. CDR3 sequence reads: CASSDVTGVIYEQYF. The CDR3 DNA sequence: TGTGCCAGCAGCGACGTCACAGGGGTTATCTACGAGCAGTACTTC. The full variable domain, in which reference TRBV7-2 and TRBJ2-7 provide the parts outside the CDR3, is GAGVSQSPSNKVTEKGKDVELRCDPISGHTALYWYRQSLGQGLEFLIYFQGNSAPDKSGLPSDRFSAERTGGSVSTLTIQRTQQEDSAVYLCASSDVTGVIYEQYFGPGTRLTVT.

This sequence joins TRBV29-1 and TRBJ1-5, with 9 bases that match TRBD1. Trimming cost V 7 bases and J 4 bases; bases outside gene matches: 5. This CDR3 contains 13 residues. The germline V gene encodes CDR1 SQVTM and CDR2 ANQGSEA. CDR3 nucleotide sequence: TGCAGCGGACAGGGGGGCCAGAATCAGCCCCAGCATTTT. Translated, it gives CSGQGGQNQPQHF. The full variable domain, completed using reference TRBV29-1 and TRBJ1-5, is SAVISQKPSRDICQRGTSLTIQCQVDSQVTMMFWYRQQPGQSLTLIATANQGSEATYESGFVIDKFPISRPNLTFSTLTVSNMSPEDSSIYLCSGQGGQNQPQHFGDGTRLSIL.

This clonotype was seen at least ten times. The chain combines TRBV20-1 with TRBJ1-1, with D unresolved. The CDR3 is made up of 11 amino acids. With 0 bases removed from V and 8 bases from J, the gap between germline ends came to 7 bases. CDR1 and CDR2 from the germline V gene are DFQATT and SNEGSKA (reference sequence). The CDR3 DNA reads as TGCAGTGCTAGAGATAGCGGGGAAGCTTTCTTT. This codes for CSARDSGEAFF.

This clonotype occurred a few times. V is TRBV14 and J is TRBJ2-7; TRBD2 matches at 9 bases. The CDR3 is 15 residues long. V was clipped by 6 bases and J by 2 bases; unmatched bases: 8. Germline values: CDR1 SGHDN, CDR2 FVKESK. The CDR3 coding sequence is TGTGCCAGCAGTCCCCGGACTAGCGCGACCTACGAGCAGTACTTC. Residues: CASSPRTSATYEQYF.

V gene TRBV10-3 combines with J gene TRBJ1-1; a possible D gene is TRBD1 (5 bases). The germline gives CDR1 ENHRY, CDR2 SYGVKD. The V and J ends lost 4 bases and 5 bases respectively, with 11 bases between them. The length of the CDR3 is 13 residues. The CDR3 protein is CAISAGRGTEAFF. Written as DNA, the CDR3 is TGTGCCATCAGTGCAGGGAGAGGAACTGAAGCTTTCTTT.

This clonotype was counted only a few times. The junction and the germline gene differ at one end; a read error may be behind it. The chain has TRBV10-3 and TRBJ2-7; D possibly corresponds to TRBD1 (6 bases). Germline CDR1 reads ENHRY; CDR2 reads SYGVKD. This CDR3 region has 15 residues. CDR3 DNA sequence: TGTGCCAGCAGTGAATCCCCGGACAGTTCCTACGAGCAGTACTTC. Encoded protein: CASSESPDSSYEQYF.

Concerning this clonotype itself: One end of the junction fails to match germline, which may point to a read error. V is TRBV6-1 and J is TRBJ1-1, with 7 bases matching TRBD1. The germline CDR1 and CDR2 sequences are MNHNS and SASEGT. The CDR3 sequence is 12 residues long. The CDR3 DNA reads TGTGCCAGCTCAGGGGGGAACTCTGAAGCTTTCTTT. It translates to CASSGGNSEAFF.

This clonotype was observed once. V usage is TRBV15 and J usage is TRBJ1-2; 10 positions agree with TRBD1. V dropped 0 bases and J dropped 8; count of bases not matched to a gene: 9. The germline CDR1 and CDR2 sequences are LNHNV and YYDKDF (reference sequence). CDR3 length equals 16 residues. The CDR3 DNA follows: TGTGCCACCAGCAGAGATCGCGGTGGGACAGGGGTCGGCTACACCTTC. It codes for CATSRDRGGTGVGYTF.

This clonotype appeared many times. The CDR3 protein is CASSLTWQGQEKLFF. CDR3 DNA: TGTGCCAGCAGTTTAACATGGCAGGGTCAGGAAAAACTGTTTTTT. This chain links TRBV28 with TRBJ1-4; possibly TRBD1 for D (5 bases). V lost 2 bases, J lost 8 bases, and 15 bases lay in between. Germline CDR1 MDHEN, CDR2 SYDVKM. The CDR3 runs to 15 residues. Filled out from reference TRBV28 and TRBJ1-4, the complete variable domain reads DVKVTQSSRYLVKRTGEKVFLECVQDMDHENMFWYRQDPGLGLRLIYFSYDVKMKEKGDIPEGYSVSREKKERFSLILESASTNQTSMYLCASSLTWQGQEKLFFGSGTQLSVL.

The V gene is TRBV7-2, the J gene TRBJ2-7; no clear D. Trimming took off 3 bases at V and 2 bases at J, with 14 bases between the two ends. The CDR3 extends over 15 amino acids. Germline V gene data show CDR1 as SGHTA and CDR2 as FQGNSA. The CDR3 sequence: CASSFVPFGPYEQYF. The CDR3 DNA reads as TGTGCCAGCAGCTTTGTACCCTTCGGGCCCTACGAGCAGTACTTC.

This clonotype was counted only a few times. The rearrangement joins TRBV7-9 to TRBJ2-2, with 8 bases aligning to TRBD2. The CDR3 has 14 amino acids. Germline loops: CDR1 SEHNR, CDR2 FQNEAQ (reference sequence). V was clipped by 6 bases and J by 3 bases; unmatched bases: 3. CDR3 protein: CASSSGGDTGELFF. The CDR3 DNA reads TGTGCCAGCAGTTCCGGGGGGGACACCGGGGAGCTGTTTTTT.

The chain is built from TRBV28 and TRBJ2-7; D might be TRBD2 (5 bases). The germline CDR1 and CDR2 sequences are MDHEN and SYDVKM. V was cut by 11 bases and J by 6 bases, with 14 bases left in between. The CDR3 runs 11 residues. The CDR3 coding sequence is TGTGCCGCCGAGGGCCTCGGCGAGCAGTACTTC. Translated: CAAEGLGEQYF. Full variable domain (rest looked up from reference TRBV28 and TRBJ2-7): DVKVTQSSRYLVKRTGEKVFLECVQDMDHENMFWYRQDPGLGLRLIYFSYDVKMKEKGDIPEGYSVSREKKERFSLILESASTNQTSMYLCAAEGLGEQYFGPGTRLTVT.

The V call is TRBV10-3, the J call TRBJ2-1; 12 bases match TRBD2. The ends lost 11 bases at V and 8 bases at J; junction bases unmatched: 4. From germline, CDR1 is ENHRY and CDR2 SYGVKD. There are 12 residues in the CDR3. The CDR3 loop is CAVGLAGYEQFF. The CDR3 nucleotides are TGTGCCGTCGGACTAGCGGGGTATGAGCAGTTCTTC.

This chain uses TRBV25-1 with TRBJ1-2, with D possibly TRBD1 on 6 matching bases. The V gene lost 6 bases and the J gene lost 6 bases, with 11 bases spanning the gap. Germline CDR1 is MGHDK and CDR2 is SYGVNS. This CDR3 spans 12 amino acids. The CDR3 region is CASREQGHGYTF. DNA for the CDR3: TGTGCCAGCAGGGAACAGGGACATGGCTACACCTTC.

This clonotype was seen a single time. The chain employs TRBV29-1 and TRBJ1-2; D is undetermined. The CDR3 runs 12 residues. V shed 8 bases and J shed 8 bases, with 18 bases lying between them. Germline V gene data show CDR1 as SQVTM and CDR2 as ANQGSEA. CDR3 sequence: CSIPGSRCGYTF. The CDR3 DNA reads as TGCAGCATACCGGGATCTCGGTGCGGCTACACCTTC.